This T cell receptor beta chain derives from a study of shared clonotypes between healthy human individuals. From germline, CDR1 is SEHNR and CDR2 FQNEAQ (reference sequence). The trim removed 5 bases at V and 4 bases at J, leaving 5 bases unmatched. The CDR3 runs 15 residues. Sequenced by immunoSEQ multiplex PCR; TCRdb stores in-frame clones only, minus some. The data contain roughly 1.4 million clones, less than 99% of them singletons. The chain carries TRBV7-9 and TRBJ2-3, with 11 bases aligning to TRBD2. Sequencing input: naive CD4+ T cells sorted from blood. Sample subset: CD45RA+ positively selected. This clonotype was obtained from a man younger than 45 in good health. The CDR3 nucleotides are TGTGCCAGCAGCCCGTTAGCGGGAGGGCCAGATACGCAGTATTTT. It codes for CASSPLAGGPDTQYF.